A selection of T cell receptor beta chains follows, all from one sample in a study of sequential checkpoint blockade in melanoma. TCRdb's table, derived via immunoSEQ multiplex PCR, lists solely in-frame clones and lacks some. This table has 25,000 to 30,000 clones, nearly 85% appearing once. Sequenced here: CD8+ T cells sorted from blood (inferred from file names), sampled from a patient given nivolumab and ipilimumab in sequence. These receptors originate from a human donor with melanoma. The CDR3 runs from the conserved cysteine through the conserved F or W. D genes are given only for firm matches. The size field is filled for only some rows; it gives once, few, many or a size class.

d_call: NA; clone_size: NA; j_call: TRBJ1-2; v_call: TRBV5-5; cdr3_aa: CASSLGSGGYGYTF; cdr3_nt: TGTGCCAGCAGCTTGGGCAGCGGGGGCTATGGCTACACCTTC
d_call: NA; clone_size: NA; j_call: TRBJ2-1; v_call: TRBV19; cdr3_aa: CASKGGLLFF; cdr3_nt: TGTGCCAGTAAGGGGGGGTTACTGTTCTTC
d_call: TRBD1; clone_size: NA; j_call: TRBJ1-2; v_call: TRBV7-9; cdr3_aa: CASSLSGQGDGYTF; cdr3_nt: TGTGCCAGCAGCTTATCCGGACAGGGGGATGGCTACACCTTC
d_call: NA; clone_size: NA; j_call: TRBJ1-1; v_call: TRBV9; cdr3_aa: CASSGDGTEAFF; cdr3_nt: TGTGCCAGCAGCGGGGACGGGACAGAAGCTTTCTTT
d_call: NA; clone_size: NA; j_call: TRBJ2-1; v_call: TRBV9; cdr3_aa: CASSPWVGDEQFF; cdr3_nt: TGTGCCAGCAGCCCCTGGGTCGGGGATGAGCAGTTCTTC
d_call: NA; clone_size: NA; j_call: TRBJ1-2; v_call: TRBV14; cdr3_aa: CASSLYRAHGYTF; cdr3_nt: TGTGCCAGCAGCCTATACAGGGCTCATGGCTACACCTTC
d_call: NA; clone_size: NA; j_call: TRBJ2-1; v_call: TRBV7-9; cdr3_aa: CASSFPQGSIDNEQFF; cdr3_nt: TGTGCCAGCAGCTTCCCGCAGGGAAGTATCGACAATGAGCAGTTCTTC
d_call: TRBD1; clone_size: NA; j_call: TRBJ1-1; v_call: TRBV13; cdr3_aa: CASSPKPRGPEAFF; cdr3_nt: TGTGCCAGCAGCCCGAAACCCAGGGGGCCTGAAGCTTTCTTT
d_call: NA; clone_size: NA; j_call: TRBJ2-1; v_call: TRBV19; cdr3_aa: CASSIRVAVYNEQFF; cdr3_nt: TGTGCCAGTAGTATACGTGTAGCGGTCTACAATGAGCAGTTCTTC
d_call: TRBD2; clone_size: NA; j_call: TRBJ2-1; v_call: TRBV11-2; cdr3_aa: CASSQWGGDNEQFF; cdr3_nt: TGTGCCAGCAGCCAGTGGGGAGGGGACAATGAGCAGTTCTTC
d_call: TRBD2; clone_size: NA; j_call: TRBJ2-3; v_call: TRBV11-2; cdr3_aa: CASSFSLPAGGTDTQYF; cdr3_nt: TGTGCCAGCAGCTTTAGCCTTCCTGCGGGAGGGACAGATACGCAGTATTTT
d_call: TRBD2; clone_size: NA; j_call: TRBJ2-7; v_call: TRBV9; cdr3_aa: CASSVTSGSRFKASEQYF; cdr3_nt: TGTGCCAGCAGCGTAACTAGCGGGAGTAGGTTCAAGGCAAGCGAGCAGTACTTC
d_call: TRBD1; clone_size: NA; j_call: TRBJ2-5; v_call: TRBV7-3; cdr3_aa: CASRLRDRGPQETQYF; cdr3_nt: TGTGCCAGCAGACTCCGGGACAGGGGACCACAAGAGACCCAGTACTTC
d_call: NA; clone_size: NA; j_call: TRBJ1-2; v_call: TRBV27; cdr3_aa: CASSLRGLQGYTF; cdr3_nt: TGTGCCAGCAGTTTACGCGGGCTTCAGGGCTACACCTTC
d_call: NA; clone_size: NA; j_call: TRBJ2-1; v_call: TRBV6-5; cdr3_aa: CASSHQGHNEQFF; cdr3_nt: TGTGCCAGCAGTCACCAGGGGCACAATGAGCAGTTCTTC
d_call: TRBD1; clone_size: NA; j_call: TRBJ1-4; v_call: TRBV18; cdr3_aa: CASSGGQGTTNEKLFF; cdr3_nt: TGTGCCAGCTCAGGGGGACAGGGAACAACTAATGAAAAACTGTTTTTT
d_call: TRBD2; clone_size: NA; j_call: TRBJ2-7; v_call: TRBV4-3; cdr3_aa: CASSQSTSGPYEQYF; cdr3_nt: TGCGCCAGCAGCCAATCGACTAGCGGACCCTACGAGCAGTACTTC
d_call: TRBD1; clone_size: few; j_call: TRBJ1-3; v_call: TRBV2; cdr3_aa: CASNNDRDSGNTIYF; cdr3_nt: TGTGCCAGCAATAACGACAGGGACTCTGGAAACACCATATATTTT
d_call: NA; clone_size: NA; j_call: TRBJ1-1; v_call: TRBV5-5; cdr3_aa: CASSLGREAFF; cdr3_nt: TGTGCCAGCAGCTTGGGGAGAGAAGCTTTCTTT
d_call: TRBD2; clone_size: NA; j_call: TRBJ2-2; v_call: TRBV4-1; cdr3_aa: CASSQERASGNTGELFF; cdr3_nt: TGCGCCAGCAGCCAAGAACGAGCTAGCGGGAACACCGGGGAGCTGTTTTTT
d_call: NA; clone_size: medium-sized; j_call: TRBJ2-2; v_call: TRBV7-9; cdr3_aa: CASSVTRAPGELFF; cdr3_nt: TGTGCCAGCAGCGTGACTAGGGCACCCGGGGAGCTGTTTTTT
d_call: NA; clone_size: NA; j_call: TRBJ2-6; v_call: TRBV5-8; cdr3_aa: CASSQDPGAGANVLTF; cdr3_nt: TGCGCCAGCAGCCAAGATCCTGGAGCGGGGGCCAACGTCCTGACTTTC
d_call: TRBD2; clone_size: NA; j_call: TRBJ2-7; v_call: TRBV9; cdr3_aa: CASSVGLAGRTYEQYF; cdr3_nt: TGTGCCAGCAGCGTGGGACTAGCGGGGAGAACCTACGAGCAGTACTTC
d_call: TRBD1; clone_size: NA; j_call: TRBJ2-7; v_call: TRBV9; cdr3_aa: CASSPRGGQGHEQYF; cdr3_nt: TGTGCCAGCAGCCCCCGGGGAGGACAGGGCCACGAGCAGTACTTC
d_call: NA; clone_size: NA; j_call: TRBJ2-5; v_call: TRBV9; cdr3_aa: CASSVGGLTQETQYF; cdr3_nt: TGTGCCAGCAGCGTAGGGGGCCTAACACAAGAGACCCAGTACTTC
d_call: NA; clone_size: NA; j_call: TRBJ1-3; v_call: TRBV4-2; cdr3_aa: CASSPSPQRAGNTIYF; cdr3_nt: TGTGCCAGCAGCCCGAGCCCACAGAGGGCTGGAAACACCATATATTTT
d_call: TRBD1; clone_size: NA; j_call: TRBJ2-3; v_call: TRBV19; cdr3_aa: CASSLGQLRRDTQYF; cdr3_nt: TGTGCCAGTAGTTTGGGACAGCTCCGGAGGGATACGCAGTATTTT
d_call: NA; clone_size: NA; j_call: TRBJ2-2; v_call: TRBV28; cdr3_aa: CASSLGLLNTGELFF; cdr3_nt: TGTGCCAGCAGTTTAGGGCTTTTGAACACCGGGGAGCTGTTTTTT
d_call: TRBD2; clone_size: NA; j_call: TRBJ2-1; v_call: TRBV5-6; cdr3_aa: CASSFTGGPVEQFF; cdr3_nt: TGTGCCAGCAGCTTTACGGGAGGGCCTGTTGAGCAGTTCTTC
d_call: NA; clone_size: once; j_call: TRBJ1-4; v_call: TRBV4-1; cdr3_aa: CASSQIRHDNEKLFF; cdr3_nt: TGCGCCAGCAGCCAGATACGACACGATAATGAAAAACTGTTTTTT
d_call: NA; clone_size: NA; j_call: TRBJ1-1; v_call: TRBV6-4; cdr3_aa: CASSPRGNTEAFF; cdr3_nt: TGTGCCAGCAGCCCCAGGGGGAACACTGAAGCTTTCTTT
d_call: TRBD2; clone_size: NA; j_call: TRBJ2-7; v_call: TRBV13; cdr3_aa: CASSSRLAGGPGEQYF; cdr3_nt: TGTGCCAGCAGCTCCCGGCTAGCGGGAGGGCCTGGTGAGCAGTACTTC
d_call: TRBD2; clone_size: NA; j_call: TRBJ2-3; v_call: TRBV13; cdr3_aa: CASSSGLAGEDTQYF; cdr3_nt: TGTGCCAGCAGCTCGGGACTAGCGGGAGAGGATACGCAGTATTTT
d_call: NA; clone_size: NA; j_call: TRBJ2-7; v_call: TRBV7-2; cdr3_aa: CASSLGLPYWDEQYF; cdr3_nt: TGTGCCAGCAGCTTGGGACTCCCCTACTGGGACGAGCAGTACTTC
d_call: NA; clone_size: NA; j_call: TRBJ2-2; v_call: TRBV19; cdr3_aa: CASSIDMGSGELFF; cdr3_nt: TGTGCCAGTAGTATTGACATGGGCTCCGGGGAGCTGTTTTTT
d_call: TRBD1; clone_size: once; j_call: TRBJ2-7; v_call: TRBV4-3; cdr3_aa: CASSQTSLTGGYEQYF; cdr3_nt: TGCGCCAGCAGCCAAACCTCCCTGACAGGGGGCTACGAGCAGTACTTC
d_call: TRBD1; clone_size: NA; j_call: TRBJ1-1; v_call: TRBV28; cdr3_aa: CASSWDRGAEAFF; cdr3_nt: TGTGCCAGCAGCTGGGACAGGGGTGCTGAAGCTTTCTTT
d_call: NA; clone_size: NA; j_call: TRBJ1-2; v_call: TRBV5-1; cdr3_aa: CASSLAGSSNYGYTF; cdr3_nt: TGCGCCAGCAGCTTGGCGGGATCCTCTAACTATGGCTACACCTTC
d_call: NA; clone_size: NA; j_call: TRBJ1-2; v_call: TRBV7-3; cdr3_aa: CASSSPDSLHGYTF; cdr3_nt: TGTGCCAGCAGCTCGCCGGACAGCCTCCATGGCTACACCTTC
d_call: NA; clone_size: NA; j_call: TRBJ2-5; v_call: TRBV27; cdr3_aa: CASAPLAGVGQETQYF; cdr3_nt: TGTGCCAGCGCTCCTTTGGCCGGGGTCGGCCAAGAGACCCAGTACTTC
d_call: TRBD1; clone_size: NA; j_call: TRBJ1-5; v_call: TRBV19; cdr3_aa: CASSIDSGWDRDNQPQHF; cdr3_nt: TGTGCCAGTAGTATAGATAGTGGTTGGGACAGGGACAATCAGCCCCAGCATTTT
d_call: NA; clone_size: once; j_call: TRBJ1-1; v_call: TRBV7-8; cdr3_aa: CASSLGGGPEAFF; cdr3_nt: TGTGCCAGCAGCCTAGGGGGGGGCCCTGAAGCTTTCTTT
d_call: TRBD1; clone_size: NA; j_call: TRBJ2-7; v_call: TRBV29-1; cdr3_aa: CSVEVPGQYEQYF; cdr3_nt: TGCAGCGTTGAAGTCCCGGGACAGTACGAGCAGTACTTC
d_call: TRBD1; clone_size: NA; j_call: TRBJ2-1; v_call: TRBV9; cdr3_aa: CASSPFTGGRRGEQFF; cdr3_nt: TGTGCCAGCAGCCCGTTCACAGGGGGAAGGCGTGGTGAGCAGTTCTTC
d_call: TRBD1; clone_size: NA; j_call: TRBJ1-5; v_call: TRBV9; cdr3_aa: CASSVDGTALRPQHF; cdr3_nt: TGTGCCAGCAGCGTAGACGGGACAGCTCTTAGGCCCCAGCATTTT
d_call: TRBD1; clone_size: NA; j_call: TRBJ1-1; v_call: TRBV6-5; cdr3_aa: CASSYGQGWSTEAFF; cdr3_nt: TGTGCCAGCAGTTACGGACAGGGGTGGAGCACTGAAGCTTTCTTT
d_call: NA; clone_size: NA; j_call: TRBJ2-6; v_call: TRBV6-4; cdr3_aa: CASSDSAETGFSGANVLTF; cdr3_nt: TGTGCCAGCAGTGACTCGGCAGAGACAGGTTTTTCTGGGGCCAACGTCCTGACTTTC
d_call: NA; clone_size: NA; j_call: TRBJ1-5; v_call: TRBV7-9; cdr3_aa: CASSLTGNQPQHF; cdr3_nt: TGTGCCAGCAGCTTAACGGGAAATCAGCCCCAGCATTTT
d_call: TRBD1; clone_size: NA; j_call: TRBJ2-5; v_call: TRBV5-6; cdr3_aa: CASSSTGGETQYF; cdr3_nt: TGTGCCAGCAGCAGTACAGGGGGAGAGACCCAGTACTTC
d_call: TRBD1; clone_size: NA; j_call: TRBJ2-2; v_call: TRBV11-3; cdr3_aa: CASSGQGAPGELFF; cdr3_nt: TGTGCCAGCAGTGGACAGGGGGCGCCCGGGGAGCTGTTTTTT
d_call: TRBD2; clone_size: once; j_call: TRBJ2-7; v_call: TRBV29-1; cdr3_aa: CSVFGLDYEQYF; cdr3_nt: TGCAGCGTGTTCGGACTAGACTACGAGCAGTACTTC
d_call: NA; clone_size: NA; j_call: TRBJ2-2; v_call: TRBV6-6; cdr3_aa: CASSWDSEELFF; cdr3_nt: TGTGCCAGCAGCTGGGACTCGGAGGAGCTGTTTTTT
d_call: NA; clone_size: NA; j_call: TRBJ1-2; v_call: TRBV6-1; cdr3_aa: CASSVDSYGGYTF; cdr3_nt: TGTGCCAGCAGTGTAGACAGCTATGGTGGCTACACCTTC
d_call: NA; clone_size: NA; j_call: TRBJ2-3; v_call: TRBV9; cdr3_aa: CASSVEGDDTQYF; cdr3_nt: TGTGCCAGCAGCGTAGAGGGGGATGATACGCAGTATTTT
d_call: NA; clone_size: NA; j_call: TRBJ1-1; v_call: TRBV5-1; cdr3_aa: CASSPRSVTEAFF; cdr3_nt: TGCGCCAGCAGCCCTAGGTCGGTTACTGAAGCTTTCTTT
d_call: NA; clone_size: once; j_call: TRBJ1-1; v_call: TRBV4-2; cdr3_aa: CASSQLGQMTFEAFF; cdr3_nt: TGTGCCAGCAGCCAATTAGGACAGATGACATTTGAAGCTTTCTTT
d_call: NA; clone_size: NA; j_call: TRBJ1-1; v_call: TRBV9; cdr3_aa: CASSVVQAAEAFF; cdr3_nt: TGTGCCAGCAGCGTAGTACAGGCCGCTGAAGCTTTCTTT
d_call: NA; clone_size: NA; j_call: TRBJ2-5; v_call: TRBV12-5; cdr3_aa: CASGYGETQYF; cdr3_nt: TGTGCTAGTGGGTACGGAGAGACCCAGTACTTC
d_call: TRBD1; clone_size: few; j_call: TRBJ1-4; v_call: TRBV9; cdr3_aa: CASSQTGGEKLFF; cdr3_nt: TGTGCCAGCAGCCAGACAGGGGGTGAAAAACTGTTTTTT
d_call: NA; clone_size: NA; j_call: TRBJ1-1; v_call: TRBV13; cdr3_aa: CASSLLGGPAFF; cdr3_nt: TGTGCCAGCAGCCTGCTCGGGGGGCCAGCTTTCTTT